This T cell receptor beta chain was sequenced for a study of blood T cell repertoires in COVID-19. The overall study: Acute and convalescent COVID-19 specimens originated in the United States, Italy and Spain. Sources were T cells, B-cell-depleted T cells, or PBMCs; the material itself was cDNA or gDNA.

Authors' processing steps: Reference gene primer amplification yielded estimated nucleated cell counts. Libraries were prepared by immunoSEQ multiplex PCR; TCRdb keeps only in-frame clonotypes and omits some of them. V, J and clone size are taken as reported in that table, and D and trimming were inferred from the DNA itself. The table includes under 350,000 clones, around 89% detected once. The clonotype comes from a man aged 35 to 55 with acute or convalescent COVID-19. Sequencing input: peripheral blood.

The CDR3 here is CASSEVAGGSKNEQFF. The CDR3 region has the DNA TGTGCCAGCAGTGAGGTAGCAGGGGGAAGTAAAAATGAGCAGTTCTTC. J is TRBJ2-1 and V is TRBV25-1; 7 bases are a match to TRBD1. Germline V CDR1 and CDR2: MGHDK, SYGVNS. The V and J ends lost 3 bases and 7 bases, in that order; junction bases with no gene match: 12. The CDR3 has 16 residues.